The entry below describes one TCR beta chain. The clone's antigen remains unknown. Base-call qualities are not available, and no considerably larger clone is one nucleotide away. This entry comes from a study of T cell responses to AZD1222 COVID-19 vaccine (dated by TCRdb to the early 2020s). In the study overall: TCR sequencing was performed for over 230 trial participants, of whom about 210 were given two doses of AZD1222 and approximately 25 were given two doses of MenACWY control vaccine. Trial participants were enrolled into age subgroups of 18-55, 56-69 and 70-plus years, which contained about 150, 27 and 61 TCR-sequenced participants, respectively. What the authors observed across the whole study: Because no day 14 peak-response samples were available, the repertoires could be characterized only after the peak T cell response. Most participants were white British and females outnumbered males, and the authors suggested that clonal diversity may have been underestimated. Conclusions about previously exposed vaccinees are limited because only five or six AZD1222 recipients were SARS-CoV-2 seropositive at baseline. The whole spike protein was spanned by vaccine-associated CD4 TCRs, and dominant responses were seen in regions 160-218 and 743-854. Epitopes outside the regions mutated in the B.1.351 and B.1.1.7 variants were reportedly recognized by nearly half of the unique spike-specific TCRs. The 56-69-year group was small, and its depth increase did not reach significance, likely because of low power. After two AZD1222 doses, spike-specific TCR breadth and depth were significantly higher than at day 0 and than in MenACWY recipients.

The sample's time point label, decoded: about 28 days (+/-7) after the second vaccine dose. The meaning of the sample's treatment or condition label: meningococcal conjugate vaccine given as trial control. Vaccinee samples came from UK trials COV001 and COV002, including a single-blind randomized controlled phase 2/3 trial of AZD1222 (ChAdOx1 nCoV-19) in healthy adults. For TCRbeta chain sequencing, PBMC samples were collected from trial participants at day 0 and at day 28 after the second dose. The CDR3 regions of human TCRbeta chains were subjected to immunosequencing. The authors processed their data as follows. TCRs in the repertoires were matched against a reference library of SARS-CoV-2-specific TCRs that had been generated with the MIRA antigen-specificity platform. Breadth was defined as the fraction of unique TCRs that were SARS-CoV-2-associated. Depth was defined as the fraction of total T cells that were SARS-CoV-2-associated. Each spike-specific TCR was assigned to its reactive spike region and to a CD4 or CD8 class using the MIRA data. Log10-transformed breadth and depth values were compared by one-way ANOVA with Sidak's multiple comparisons tests. This immuneACCESS table, as held by TCRdb, lists in-frame sequences with V and J called but not all clones. Of the missing ones, under half trace to an unresolved V gene in checked studies; the others have no known cause. The V and J calls and clone size are taken from that table; D and trimming were inferred from the DNA. This sample gives 150,000 to 200,000 clones in total; around nine tenths of them show up just once. Clones ranked in the top ten supply 3.6% of the sample.

This clonotype was sampled from an adult who received the MenACWY meningococcal vaccine as a control. Here the sequenced sample was peripheral blood, taken 28 days after the second dose of the MenACWY control vaccine.

CDR3 protein: CASTTQGEAPGYTF. The DNA reads TGTGCCAGTACCACCCAGGGGGAGGCACCGGGCTACACCTTC. The receptor chain draws on TRBV19 and TRBJ1-2; 7 bases in the junction line up with TRBD1. CDR1 LNHDA and CDR2 SQIVND were looked up in the germline V gene (reference sequence). V is trimmed back by 7 bases and J by 8 bases, and the junction contains 13 bases that no gene match accounts for. Spanning cysteine to phenylalanine, the CDR3 consists of 14 amino acids. The CDR3 DNA has 42 bases and is translated from base 1.